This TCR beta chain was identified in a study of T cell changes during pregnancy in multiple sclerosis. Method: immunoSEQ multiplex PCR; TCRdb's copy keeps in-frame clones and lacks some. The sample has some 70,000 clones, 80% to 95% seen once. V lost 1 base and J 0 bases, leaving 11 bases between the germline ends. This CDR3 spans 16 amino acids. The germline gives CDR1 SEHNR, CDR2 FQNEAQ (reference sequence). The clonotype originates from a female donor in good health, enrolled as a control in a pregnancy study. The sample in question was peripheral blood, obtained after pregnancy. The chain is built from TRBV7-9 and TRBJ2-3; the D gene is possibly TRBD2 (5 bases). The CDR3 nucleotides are TGTGCCAGCAGCTTAGTTGGGCGGGCGAGCACAGATACGCAGTATTTT. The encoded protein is CASSLVGRASTDTQYF.